A selection of T cell receptor beta chains follows, all from one sample in a study of cytomegalovirus exposure and HLA in healthy donors. Generated by immunoSEQ multiplex PCR, the TCRdb table keeps only in-frame clones and is missing some. The data contain about 150,000 clones, around two thirds of them seen just once; the ten biggest clones take up roughly 1.8%. Material: PBMCs. Source of these receptors: a male donor in good health and CMV-seronegative. Each CDR3 is given with its conserved first and last residue. The D gene is left open where the match is weak. Clone size, where shown, is once, few, many, or a class for clones that have expanded.

V gene	J gene	CDR3 length	clone size	D gene	CDR3 DNA	CDR3 protein
TRBV9	TRBJ2-7	14	.	TRBD2	TGTGCCAGCAGCCCTACTAGCGGGGATGGCGAGCAGTACTTC	CASSPTSGDGEQYF
TRBV5-1	TRBJ2-3	15	.	TRBD1	TGCGCCAGCAGCCAACAGGGGATGAGCGCAGATACGCAGTATTTT	CASSQQGMSADTQYF
TRBV27	TRBJ1-1	13	.	.	TGTGCCAGCAGTTTACGACAGAGTGCTGAAGCTTTCTTT	CASSLRQSAEAFF
TRBV2	TRBJ2-3	14	.	.	TGTGCCAGCAGCCAACTGTCCAGCACAGATACGCAGTATTTT	CASSQLSSTDTQYF
TRBV7-9	TRBJ2-3	15	.	.	TGTGCCAGCAGCTTACACAGGCGGTCCGCAGATACGCAGTATTTT	CASSLHRRSADTQYF
TRBV4-1	TRBJ2-2	16	.	TRBD1	TGCGCCAGCAGCCGATGGGACAGGCAGAACACCGGGGAGCTGTTTTTT	CASSRWDRQNTGELFF
TRBV6-6	TRBJ1-5	13	.	.	TGTGCCAGCACCCATACCGGGAATCAGCCCCAGCATTTT	CASTHTGNQPQHF
TRBV5-6	TRBJ2-3	16	.	TRBD2	TGTGCCAGCAGCCCATGGACTAGCGGGGGCACAGATACGCAGTATTTT	CASSPWTSGGTDTQYF
TRBV7-9	TRBJ2-1	13	.	TRBD2	TGTGCCAGCAGCCCGACTAGCGATCGTGAGCAGTTCTTC	CASSPTSDREQFF
TRBV13	TRBJ1-3	17	.	.	TGTGCCAGCAGCTTTGTCGGACTTTTGGGCTCTGGAAACACCATATATTTT	CASSFVGLLGSGNTIYF
TRBV7-6	TRBJ2-6	14	.	.	TGTGCCAGCAGCTCCCCAACTGGGGCCAACGTCCTGACTTTC	CASSSPTGANVLTF
TRBV19	TRBJ2-2	15	few	TRBD2	TGTGCCAGTACCCCTTCCGGGGGGGCGACCGGGGAGCTGTTTTTT	CASTPSGGATGELFF
TRBV19	TRBJ1-1	17	.	.	TGTGCCAGTACCGATTTGTCACCGCTACTAATGAACACTGAAGCTTTCTTT	CASTDLSPLLMNTEAFF
TRBV5-4	TRBJ2-3	17	.	.	TGTGCCAGCAGACCTGAACCGGGATACAGGGTTACAGATACGCAGTATTTT	CASRPEPGYRVTDTQYF
TRBV30	TRBJ1-2	13	few	.	TGTGCCTGGACGAAGTTACTTCAGGGAGGCTACACCTTC	CAWTKLLQGGYTF
TRBV4-3	TRBJ1-1	15	.	.	TGCGCCAGCAGCCAACTCGGACAGATGAACACTGAAGCTTTCTTT	CASSQLGQMNTEAFF
TRBV6-5	TRBJ1-5	14	.	.	TGTGCCAGCAGTTACAACCAGGGCAATCAGCCCCAGCATTTT	CASSYNQGNQPQHF
TRBV11-1	TRBJ2-7	12	.	.	TGTGCCAGCAGCACGAACCGGGACGAGCAGTACTTC	CASSTNRDEQYF
TRBV5-1	TRBJ2-2	16	.	.	TGCGCCAGCAGCTCGGGACATGAGCGGGGCACCGGGGAGCTGTTTTTT	CASSSGHERGTGELFF
TRBV25-1	TRBJ1-2	15	once	.	TGTGCCAGCAGTGAGCGGGGATCCCACAACTATGGCTACACCTTC	CASSERGSHNYGYTF
TRBV7-3	TRBJ2-2	17	.	TRBD2	TGTGCCAGCAGCTTAACTTTGCGGGGGGGCCTCAACGGGGAGCTGTTTTTT	CASSLTLRGGLNGELFF
TRBV27	TRBJ2-1	15	.	.	TGTGCCAGCAGTTCGACGCAGGGATTGTACAATGAGCAGTTCTTC	CASSSTQGLYNEQFF
TRBV19	TRBJ2-5	14	.	TRBD1	TGTGCCAGTAGTCAAGGACAGGGCCAAGAGACCCAGTACTTC	CASSQGQGQETQYF
TRBV30	TRBJ2-7	14	.	TRBD1	TGTGCCTGGAGGGGGCGGGACAGGACCTACGAGCAGTACTTC	CAWRGRDRTYEQYF
TRBV11-2	TRBJ2-5	15	.	TRBD2	TGTGCCAGCAGCTCCTTGGGACTAGCTGGGGAGACCCAGTACTTC	CASSSLGLAGETQYF